The clone carrying this T cell receptor (beta chain) came up a few times. Its target is not known. The data derive from a study of tumor and adjacent non-tumor tissue in lung cancer. Across the study: There were around 11 adenocarcinoma, 2 squamous cell carcinoma and 1 small cell lung cancer cases. On average, productive TCRbeta reads reached about 4 million per sample.

No cell sorting was done before RNA was extracted from the tissue. Overall study findings and caveats: Compared with tumor, normal lung showed significantly lower TCR diversity. Tumor repertoires had a smaller top 100 clone share than normal lung.

A modified ARM-PCR protocol with three rounds of nested PCR amplified TCRbeta. One entry per CDR3 protein results from TCRdb running MiXCR on the multiplex PCR reads. The sample gives more than 85,000 distinct CDR3 sequences, about 61% of which show up once; more than 14% is in the top ten. Sequencing used lung tumor tissue. The receptor was derived from a man aged 70-80 years with non-small cell lung cancer.

The CDR3: CASSLDTGKNYGYTF. CDR3 sequence (DNA): TGTGCCAGCAGCCTCGATACAGGGAAAAACTATGGCTACACCTTC. The gene calls are TRBV11-2 and TRBJ1-2; D perhaps matches TRBD1 (6 bases). This CDR3 comprises 15 residues. Per germline, CDR1 SGHAT and CDR2 FQNNGV. Trimming removed 5 bases from V and 2 bases from J, with 15 bases in between.